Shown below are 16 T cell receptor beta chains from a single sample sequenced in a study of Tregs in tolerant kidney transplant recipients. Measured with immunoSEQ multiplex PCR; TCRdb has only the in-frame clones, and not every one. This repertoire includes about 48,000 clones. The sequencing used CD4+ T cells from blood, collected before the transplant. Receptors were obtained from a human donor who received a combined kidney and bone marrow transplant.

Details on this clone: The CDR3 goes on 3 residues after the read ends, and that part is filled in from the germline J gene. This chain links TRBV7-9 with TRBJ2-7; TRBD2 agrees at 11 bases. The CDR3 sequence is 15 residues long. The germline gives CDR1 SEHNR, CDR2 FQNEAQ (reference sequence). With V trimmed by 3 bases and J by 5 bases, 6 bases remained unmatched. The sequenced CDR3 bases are TGTGCCAGCAGCTTCTTCCTAGCGGGAGGAAACGAG. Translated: CASSFFLAGGNE. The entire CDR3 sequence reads CASSFFLAGGNEQYF.

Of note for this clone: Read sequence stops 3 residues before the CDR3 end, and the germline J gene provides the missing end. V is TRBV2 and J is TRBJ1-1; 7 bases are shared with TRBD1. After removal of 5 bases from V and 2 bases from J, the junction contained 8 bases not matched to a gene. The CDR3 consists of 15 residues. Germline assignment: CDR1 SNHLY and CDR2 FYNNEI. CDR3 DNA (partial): TGTGCCAGCAGTAACCCCGGGACAGCCAACACTGAA. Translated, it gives CASSNPGTANTE. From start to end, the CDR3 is CASSNPGTANTEAFF.

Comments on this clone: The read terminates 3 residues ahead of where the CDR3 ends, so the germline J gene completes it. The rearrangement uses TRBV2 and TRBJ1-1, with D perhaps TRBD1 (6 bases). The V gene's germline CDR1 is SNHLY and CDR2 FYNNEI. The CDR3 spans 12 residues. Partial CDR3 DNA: TGTGCCAGCAGTGAACAGGGGTTGTGG. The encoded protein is CASSEQGLW. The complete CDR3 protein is CASSEQGLWAFF.

The covered CDR3 bases are TGTGCCAGCAGCTTAAAGGGGGTGACCACTGAA. This encodes CASSLKGVTTE. The complete CDR3 protein is CASSLKGVTTEAFF. The J gene is TRBJ1-1, the V gene TRBV7-6; weak D call: TRBD1 (6 bases). The read gets to within 3 residues of the CDR3 end, and the germline J gene fills in the rest. V lost 2 bases to trimming and J lost 4 bases, with 11 bases between them. The CDR3 runs 14 residues. Germline CDR1 is SGHVS and CDR2 is FNYEAQ.

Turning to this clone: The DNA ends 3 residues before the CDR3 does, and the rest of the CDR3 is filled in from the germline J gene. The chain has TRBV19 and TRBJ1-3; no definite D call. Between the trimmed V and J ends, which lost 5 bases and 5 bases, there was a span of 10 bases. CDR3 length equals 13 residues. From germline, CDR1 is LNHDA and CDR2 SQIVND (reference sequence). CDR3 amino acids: CASSQQLRNTIYF. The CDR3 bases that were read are TGTGCCAGTAGTCAACAGTTGCGAAACACC.

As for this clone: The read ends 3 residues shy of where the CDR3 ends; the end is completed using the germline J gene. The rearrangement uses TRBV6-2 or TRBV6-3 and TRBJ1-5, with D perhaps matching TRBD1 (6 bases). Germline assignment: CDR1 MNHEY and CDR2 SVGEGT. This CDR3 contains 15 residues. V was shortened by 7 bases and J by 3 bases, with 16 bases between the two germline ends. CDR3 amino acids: CASTKTGWTNQPQHF. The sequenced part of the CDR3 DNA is TGTGCCAGCACCAAGACAGGTTGGACCAATCAGCCC.

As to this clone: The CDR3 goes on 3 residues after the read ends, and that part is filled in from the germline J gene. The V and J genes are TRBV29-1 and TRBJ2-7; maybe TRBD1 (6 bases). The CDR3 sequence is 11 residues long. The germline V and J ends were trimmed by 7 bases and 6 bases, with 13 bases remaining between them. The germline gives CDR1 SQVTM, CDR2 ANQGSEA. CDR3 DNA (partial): TGCAGCGCCTCCACAGGGAGCGAG. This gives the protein CSASTGSE. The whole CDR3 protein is CSASTGSEQYF.

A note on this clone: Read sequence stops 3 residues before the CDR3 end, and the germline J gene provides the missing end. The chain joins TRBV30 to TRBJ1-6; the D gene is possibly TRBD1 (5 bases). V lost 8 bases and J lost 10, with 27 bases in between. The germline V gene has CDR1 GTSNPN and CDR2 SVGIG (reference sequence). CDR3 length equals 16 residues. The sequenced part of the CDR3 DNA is TGTGCCGTTGTTCCACCCCAGGGCGGAATCAGATCACCC. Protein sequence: CAVVPPQGGIRSP. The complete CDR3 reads CAVVPPQGGIRSPLHF.

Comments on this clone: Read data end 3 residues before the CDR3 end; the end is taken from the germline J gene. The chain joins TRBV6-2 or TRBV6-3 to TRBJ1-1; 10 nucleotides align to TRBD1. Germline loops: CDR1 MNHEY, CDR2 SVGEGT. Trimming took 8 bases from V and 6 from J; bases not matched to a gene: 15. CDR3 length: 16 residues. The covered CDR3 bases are TGTGCCAGCGGCGAGCTGGGGGGACAGGGGAGGGCTGAA. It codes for CASGELGGQGRAE. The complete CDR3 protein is CASGELGGQGRAEAFF.

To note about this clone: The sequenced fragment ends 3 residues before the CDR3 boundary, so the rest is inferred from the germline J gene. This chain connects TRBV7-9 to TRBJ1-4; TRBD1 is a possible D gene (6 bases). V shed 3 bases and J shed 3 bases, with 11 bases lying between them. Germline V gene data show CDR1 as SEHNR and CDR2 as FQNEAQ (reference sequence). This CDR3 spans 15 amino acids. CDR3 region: CASSFTGMANEKLFF. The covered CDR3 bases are TGTGCCAGCAGCTTCACAGGGATGGCTAATGAAAAA.

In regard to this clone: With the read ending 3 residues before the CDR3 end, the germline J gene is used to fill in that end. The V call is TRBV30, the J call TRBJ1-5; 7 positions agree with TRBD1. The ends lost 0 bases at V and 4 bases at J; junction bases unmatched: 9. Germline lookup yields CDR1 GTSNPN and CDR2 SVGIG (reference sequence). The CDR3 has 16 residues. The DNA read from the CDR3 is TGTGCCTGGAGTGTATCGAGGACAGGCCATAATCAGCCC. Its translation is CAWSVSRTGHNQP. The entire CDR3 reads CAWSVSRTGHNQPQHF.

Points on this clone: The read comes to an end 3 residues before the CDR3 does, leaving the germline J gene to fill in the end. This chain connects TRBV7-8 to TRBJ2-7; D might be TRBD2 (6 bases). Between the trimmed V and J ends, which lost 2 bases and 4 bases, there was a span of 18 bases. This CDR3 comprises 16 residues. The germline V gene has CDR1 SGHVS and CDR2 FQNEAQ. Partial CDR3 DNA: TGTGCCAGCAGCTTACATGTTGGGACTTCGGTTTACGAG. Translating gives CASSLHVGTSVYE. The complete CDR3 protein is CASSLHVGTSVYEQYF.

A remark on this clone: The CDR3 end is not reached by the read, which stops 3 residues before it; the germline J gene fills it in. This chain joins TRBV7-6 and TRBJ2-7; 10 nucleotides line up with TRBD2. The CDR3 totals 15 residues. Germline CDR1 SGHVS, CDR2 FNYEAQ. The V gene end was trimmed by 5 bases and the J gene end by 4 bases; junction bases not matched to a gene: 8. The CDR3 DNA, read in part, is TGTGCCAGCAGCGCCGGACTAGCGGCATTTTACGAG. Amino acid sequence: CASSAGLAAFYE. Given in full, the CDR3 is CASSAGLAAFYEQYF.

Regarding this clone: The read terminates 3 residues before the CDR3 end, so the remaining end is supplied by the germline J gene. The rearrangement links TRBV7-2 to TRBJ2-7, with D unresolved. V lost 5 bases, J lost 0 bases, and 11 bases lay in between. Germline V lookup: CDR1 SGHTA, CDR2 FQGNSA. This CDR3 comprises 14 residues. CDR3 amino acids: CASSPYLSSYEQYF. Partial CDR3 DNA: TGTGCCAGCAGCCCGTACCTCAGCTCCTACGAG. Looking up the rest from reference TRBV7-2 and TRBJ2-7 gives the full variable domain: GAGVSQSPSNKVTEKGKDVELRCDPISGHTALYWYRQSLGQGLEFLIYFQGNSAPDKSGLPSDRFSAERTGGSVSTLTIQRTQQEDSAVYLCASSPYLSSYEQYFGPGTRLTVT.

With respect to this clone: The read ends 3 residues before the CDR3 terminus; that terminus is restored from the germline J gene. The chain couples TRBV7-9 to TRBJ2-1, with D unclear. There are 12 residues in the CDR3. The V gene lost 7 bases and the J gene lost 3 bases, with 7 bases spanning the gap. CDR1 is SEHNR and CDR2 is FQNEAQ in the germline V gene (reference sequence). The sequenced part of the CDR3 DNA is TGTGCCAGCACGCTAGACTACAATGAG. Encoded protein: CASTLDYNE. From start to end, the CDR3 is CASTLDYNEQFF.

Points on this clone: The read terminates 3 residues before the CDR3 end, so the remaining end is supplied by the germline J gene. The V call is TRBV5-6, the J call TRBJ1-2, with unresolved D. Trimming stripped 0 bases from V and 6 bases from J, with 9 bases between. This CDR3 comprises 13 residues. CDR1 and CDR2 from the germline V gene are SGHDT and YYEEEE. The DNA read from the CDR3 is TGTGCCAGCAGCTTGGTTATTATAGATGGC. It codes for CASSLVIIDG. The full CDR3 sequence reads CASSLVIIDGYTF.